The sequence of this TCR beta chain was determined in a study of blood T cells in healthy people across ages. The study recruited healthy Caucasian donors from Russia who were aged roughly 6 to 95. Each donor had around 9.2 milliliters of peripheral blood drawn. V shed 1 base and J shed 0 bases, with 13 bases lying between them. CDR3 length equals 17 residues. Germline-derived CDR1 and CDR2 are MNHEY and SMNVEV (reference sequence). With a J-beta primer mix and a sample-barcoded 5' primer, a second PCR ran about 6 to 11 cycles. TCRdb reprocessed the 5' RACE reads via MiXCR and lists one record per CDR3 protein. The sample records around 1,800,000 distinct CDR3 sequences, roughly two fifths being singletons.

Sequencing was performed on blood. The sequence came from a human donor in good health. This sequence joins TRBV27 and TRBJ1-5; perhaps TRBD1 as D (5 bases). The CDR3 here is CASSLYSDRYSNQPQHF. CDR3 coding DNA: TGTGCCAGCAGTTTATACAGCGACAGATATAGCAATCAGCCCCAGCATTTT.